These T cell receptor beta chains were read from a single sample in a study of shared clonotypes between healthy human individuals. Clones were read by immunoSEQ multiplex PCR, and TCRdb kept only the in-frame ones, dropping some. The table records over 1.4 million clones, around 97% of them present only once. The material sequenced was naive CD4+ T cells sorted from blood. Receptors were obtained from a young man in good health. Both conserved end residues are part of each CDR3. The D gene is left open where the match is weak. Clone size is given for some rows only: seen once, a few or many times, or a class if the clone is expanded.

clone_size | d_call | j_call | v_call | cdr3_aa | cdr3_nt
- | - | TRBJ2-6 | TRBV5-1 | CASSLVESGANVLTF | TGCGCCAGCAGCTTGGTTGAGTCTGGGGCCAACGTCCTGACTTTC
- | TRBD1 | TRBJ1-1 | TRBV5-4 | CASSPTGQGAAEAFF | TGTGCCAGCAGCCCTACCGGACAGGGGGCCGCTGAAGCTTTCTTT
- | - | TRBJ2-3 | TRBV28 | CASSSRGGWNTQYF | TGTGCCAGCAGTTCAAGGGGGGGGTGGAATACGCAGTATTTT
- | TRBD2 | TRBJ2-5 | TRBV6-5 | CASSYSLAGFSETQYF | TGTGCCAGCAGTTACTCCCTAGCGGGATTTTCTGAGACCCAGTACTTC
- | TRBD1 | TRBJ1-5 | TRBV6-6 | CASSYSKGANQPQHF | TGTGCCAGCAGTTACTCGAAGGGGGCGAATCAGCCCCAGCATTTT
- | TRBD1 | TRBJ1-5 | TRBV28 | CASSTPGTGVHQPQHF | TGTGCCAGCAGTACCCCCGGGACAGGGGTGCATCAGCCCCAGCATTTT
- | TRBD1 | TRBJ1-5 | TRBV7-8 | CASSQDRVVGGPQHF | TGTGCCAGCAGCCAGGACAGGGTGGTTGGGGGGCCCCAGCATTTT
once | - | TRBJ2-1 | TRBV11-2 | CASSSGGNEQFF | TGTGCCAGCAGCTCCGGCGGCAATGAGCAGTTCTTC
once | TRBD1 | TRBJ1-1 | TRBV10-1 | CASSATGTGGRTEAFF | TGCGCCAGCAGTGCGACCGGGACAGGGGGTCGTACTGAAGCTTTCTTT
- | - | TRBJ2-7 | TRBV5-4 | CASSHRDILSYEQYF | TGTGCCAGCAGCCACCGGGACATACTATCCTACGAGCAGTACTTC
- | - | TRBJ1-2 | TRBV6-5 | CASSYSGNQYGYTF | TGTGCCAGCAGTTACTCCGGGAATCAGTATGGCTACACCTTC
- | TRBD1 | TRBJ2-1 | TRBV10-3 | CAIGRTGASYNEQFF | TGTGCCATCGGCAGGACAGGGGCGTCCTACAATGAGCAGTTCTTC
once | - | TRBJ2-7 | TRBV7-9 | CASSFSRGSYEQYF | TGTGCCAGCAGCTTTAGCAGGGGAAGCTACGAGCAGTACTTC
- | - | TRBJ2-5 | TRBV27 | CASSLRRMGTQYF | TGTGCCAGCAGTTTACGGAGGATGGGGACCCAGTACTTC
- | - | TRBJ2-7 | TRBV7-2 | CASSLVWWRDNYEQYF | TGTGCCAGCAGCTTAGTTTGGTGGCGGGATAACTACGAGCAGTACTTC
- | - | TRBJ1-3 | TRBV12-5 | CASAPGTPGNTIYF | TGTGCTAGTGCCCCCGGGACACCTGGAAACACCATATATTTT
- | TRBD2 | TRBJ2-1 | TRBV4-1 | CASSAGTNQYNEQFF | TGCGCCAGCAGCGCCGGGACTAACCAATACAATGAGCAGTTCTTC
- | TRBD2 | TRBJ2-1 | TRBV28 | CAVCGLAGGRKSGYNEQFF | TGTGCGGTCTGTGGACTAGCGGGAGGCCGAAAGTCCGGTTATAATGAGCAGTTCTTC
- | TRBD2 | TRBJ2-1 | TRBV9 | CASSPGTSGSFHNEQFF | TGTGCCAGCAGCCCCGGGACTAGCGGGAGTTTCCACAATGAGCAGTTCTTC
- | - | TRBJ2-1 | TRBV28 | CASSLFAAGVNEQFF | TGTGCCAGCAGTTTGTTCGCGGCAGGAGTTAATGAGCAGTTCTTC
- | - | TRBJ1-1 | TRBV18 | CASSTLGRGAFF | TGTGCCAGCTCAACCTTGGGGCGAGGAGCTTTCTTT
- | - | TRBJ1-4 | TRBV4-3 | CASSQGGEEKLFF | TGCGCCAGCAGCCAAGGAGGAGAGGAAAAACTGTTTTTT
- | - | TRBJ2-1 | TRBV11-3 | CASSLSGGTHEQFF | TGTGCCAGCAGCTTAAGTGGCGGGACCCATGAGCAGTTCTTC
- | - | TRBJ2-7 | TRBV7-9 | CASSVIQGRYEQYF | TGTGCCAGCAGCGTGATTCAAGGTCGTTACGAGCAGTACTTC
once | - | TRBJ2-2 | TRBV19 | CASSITPNPITGELFF | TGTGCCAGTAGTATTACACCAAACCCAATAACCGGGGAGCTGTTTTTT
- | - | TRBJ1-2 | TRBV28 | CASSLLGSVGYTF | TGTGCCAGCAGTTTGCTCGGGTCCGTGGGCTACACCTTC
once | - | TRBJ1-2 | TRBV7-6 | CASSLAFGPTNYGYTF | TGTGCCAGCAGCTTAGCTTTCGGCCCGACTAACTATGGCTACACCTTC
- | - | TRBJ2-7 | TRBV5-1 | CASSQNRQDYEQYF | TGCGCCAGCAGCCAAAACAGGCAGGATTACGAGCAGTACTTC
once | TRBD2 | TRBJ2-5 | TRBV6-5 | CASSYSPGGEETQYF | TGTGCCAGCAGTTACTCCCCCGGGGGGGAGGAGACCCAGTACTTC